This TCR beta chain was sequenced in a study of T-cell reconstitution after alpha-beta-depleted transplantation in children (dated by TCRdb to about 2016). For context, the study as a whole: Using TCR repertoire profiling, the study quantitatively followed how T-cell immune reconstitution unfolded in children after TCRalphabeta/CD19-depleted allogeneic hematopoietic cell transplantation. The paper as a whole reports these results and caveats: Apparently early alphabetaT-cell count recovery about two months after transplant reportedly relied on only several hundred rapidly expanded clones derived from non-depleted graft cells. The frequencies of hyperexpanded clones fell over the following months, and after one year, T-cell counts and TCRbeta diversity were mostly attributed to newly produced T cells. In some patients, the high TCRbeta diversity seen at day 60 was put down to recipient T cells and intrathymic progenitors that had survived conditioning.

The sample's treatment or condition label, in plain terms: allogeneic hematopoietic cell transplantation with graft depleted of TCRalphabeta T cells and CD19 B cells. TCRalphabeta/CD19-depleted allogeneic hematopoietic cell grafts were given to the transplant recipients, all of whom were children. Library preparation used PCR. The instrument given in TCRdb is Illumina HiSeq 2500. TCR library preparation used molecular barcoding, with unique molecular identifiers applied to normalize quantification of the TCRbeta repertoire. TCRdb reanalyzed the raw reads on its own, using fastp at Q25 for trimming and MiXCR for clone calling, and kept in-frame beta chains. CDR3 protein sequences are deduplicated, and each keeps its most common genes and DNA. The sample has about a million distinct CDR3 sequences on record, roughly 29% of them singletons. The ten largest clones represent 28% of the sample. Trimming at the junction amounts to 0 bases on V and 8 bases on J, and the germline ends lie 15 bases apart. Per the germline V gene, SGHRS is the CDR1 and YFSETQ is the CDR2. The CDR3, cysteine through phenylalanine, is 16 amino acids long. The sequence is cut down to CDR3 DNA, 48 bases in frame from base 1.

About this clonotype: What this receptor recognizes is not known. Nothing much larger sits one base from this clone, and base qualities are not available.

Material: PBMCs, mostly from graft donor cells, obtained 360 days after TCRalphabeta/CD19-depleted stem cell transplant. Recombination linked TRBV5-1 to TRBJ1-6; the D gene assignment is ambiguous. This TCR derives from a boy in the first two years of life who had a stem cell transplant for SCID, so the T cells may come from the graft donor. For the CDR3, the sequence is CASSLVADPGDSPLHF. The sequence in DNA is TGCGCCAGCAGCTTGGTCGCCGACCCCGGGGATTCACCCCTCCACTTT.